The clone carrying this T cell receptor (beta chain) was recorded at least ten times. The data were obtained in a study of regulatory T cells in long-lasting Graves disease. iRepertoire HTBI primers and Arm-PCR of CDR3 regions built TCR beta libraries. TCRdb re-called the multiplex PCR reads through MiXCR, storing one row per CDR3 protein. The table lists roughly 450,000 distinct CDR3 sequences, roughly a quarter of them singletons, with about a quarter in the top ten. The V end was cut by 8 bases, the J end by 6 bases, with 14 bases between. This CDR3 is 12 amino acids long. The time point: persistent/refractory GD, antithyroid drugs over 5 years with positive TRAb. Construction of the TCR library relied on RNA isolated from PBMCs.

This chain joins TRBV12-3 or TRBV12-4 and TRBJ2-7; D uncertain. This material consisted of peripheral blood mononuclear cells (PBMCs), taken when the disease was refractory, from a patient treated with antithyroid drugs. This sequence originates from a female donor with Graves disease. The CDR3: CASGSFGPEQYF. In nucleotides, the CDR3 is TGTGCCAGCGGGTCCTTCGGTCCCGAGCAGTACTTC.